This T cell receptor (beta chain) is drawn from a study of shared clonotypes between healthy human individuals. Measured with immunoSEQ multiplex PCR; TCRdb has only the in-frame clones, and not every one. The sample lists around 1.6 million clones; about 98% were seen once. The sequence was obtained from a man aged 25 to 40 in good health. The material sequenced was naive CD4+ T cells sorted from blood. Described subset: CD45RA+ positively selected.

Written as DNA, the CDR3 is TGTGCCAGCTCACCGGCAGTACCGACGGGGGGGACCCCCTACGAGCAGTACTTC. As protein: CASSPAVPTGGTPYEQYF. V gene TRBV18 combines with J gene TRBJ2-7; 8 bases agree with TRBD2. This CDR3 has 18 amino acids. V lost 3 bases, J lost 2 bases, and 15 bases stayed unmatched. Germline V gene lookup returns CDR1 KGHSH and CDR2 LQKENI.